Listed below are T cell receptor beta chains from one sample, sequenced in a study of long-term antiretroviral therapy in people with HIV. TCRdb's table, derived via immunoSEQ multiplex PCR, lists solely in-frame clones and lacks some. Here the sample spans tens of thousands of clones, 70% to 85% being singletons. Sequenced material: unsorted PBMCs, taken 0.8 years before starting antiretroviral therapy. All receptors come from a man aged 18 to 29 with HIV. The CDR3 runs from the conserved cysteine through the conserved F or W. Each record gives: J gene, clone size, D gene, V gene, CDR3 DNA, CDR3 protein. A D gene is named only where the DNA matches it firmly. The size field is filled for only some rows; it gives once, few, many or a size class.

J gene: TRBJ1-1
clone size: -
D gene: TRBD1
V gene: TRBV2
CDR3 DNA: TGTGCCAGCAGTGAGGGGGACAGTTCATACACTGAAGCTTTCTTT
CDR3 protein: CASSEGDSSYTEAFF

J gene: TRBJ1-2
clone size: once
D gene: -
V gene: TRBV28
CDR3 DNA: TGTGCCAGCAGCTCAGGGATTTCTAACTATGGCTACACCTTC
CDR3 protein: CASSSGISNYGYTF

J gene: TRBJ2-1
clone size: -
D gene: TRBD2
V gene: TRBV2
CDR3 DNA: TGTGCCAGCGACCCAGCGGGGGGGCTTGAGCAGTTCTTC
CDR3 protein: CASDPAGGLEQFF

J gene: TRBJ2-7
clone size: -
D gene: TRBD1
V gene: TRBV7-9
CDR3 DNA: TGTGCCAGCACCAGAAAGACAGGAGGAAAGGGACAGGGATACTACGAGCAGTACTTC
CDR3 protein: CASTRKTGGKGQGYYEQYF

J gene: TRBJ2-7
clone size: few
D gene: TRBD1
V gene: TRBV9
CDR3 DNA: TGTGCCAGCAGCGGAGCGACAGGGGACCTCTACGAGCAGTACTTC
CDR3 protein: CASSGATGDLYEQYF

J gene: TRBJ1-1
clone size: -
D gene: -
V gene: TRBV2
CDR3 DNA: TGTGCCAGCAGTGAAGCGCTGACGGGTTTGAACACTGAAGCTTTCTTT
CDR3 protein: CASSEALTGLNTEAFF

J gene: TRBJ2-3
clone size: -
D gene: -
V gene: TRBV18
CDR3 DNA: TGTGCCAGCTCACCACTGGTCGGGAGCACAGATACGCAGTATTTT
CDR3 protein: CASSPLVGSTDTQYF

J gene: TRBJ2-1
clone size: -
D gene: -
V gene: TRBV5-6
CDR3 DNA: TGTGCCAGCAGCCCGATAGTTACCGGGGGTGAGCAGTTCTTC
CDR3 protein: CASSPIVTGGEQFF

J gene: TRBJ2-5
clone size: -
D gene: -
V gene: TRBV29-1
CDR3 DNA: TGCAGCGCGTTGTTGCCGTGGGAGACCCAGTACTTC
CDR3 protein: CSALLPWETQYF

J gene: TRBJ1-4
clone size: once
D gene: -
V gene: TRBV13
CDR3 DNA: TGTGCCAGCAGCTCAAGGACAGTTGAAAAACTGTTTTTT
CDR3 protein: CASSSRTVEKLFF

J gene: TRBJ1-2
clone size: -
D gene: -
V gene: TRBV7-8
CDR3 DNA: TGTGCCAGCAGCTTAGCGAGGACATCGGGCTATGGCTACACCTTC
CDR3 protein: CASSLARTSGYGYTF

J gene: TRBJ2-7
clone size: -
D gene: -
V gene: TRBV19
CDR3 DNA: TGTGCCAGTAGTATTATTCCCCCGGGACCCTCCTACGAGCAGTACTTC
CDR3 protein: CASSIIPPGPSYEQYF

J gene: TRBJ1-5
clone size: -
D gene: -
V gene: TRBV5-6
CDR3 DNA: TGTGCCAGCAGCTTGTTGCGGGGGCTGGATCAGCCCCAGCATTTT
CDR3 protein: CASSLLRGLDQPQHF

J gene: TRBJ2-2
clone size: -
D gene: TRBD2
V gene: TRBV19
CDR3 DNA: TGTGCCAGTAGTCCGGGACTAGCGGGAGAGGGGTGGGACACCGGGGAGCTGTTTTTT
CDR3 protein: CASSPGLAGEGWDTGELFF

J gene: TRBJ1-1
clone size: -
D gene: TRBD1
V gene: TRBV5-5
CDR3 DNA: TGTGCCAGCAGCGAGTGGGACAGGGCGAACACTGAAGCTTTCTTT
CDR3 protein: CASSEWDRANTEAFF

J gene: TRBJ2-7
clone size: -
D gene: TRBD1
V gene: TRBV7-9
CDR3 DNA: TGTGCCAGCGGACGGACAGGGGTGCACGAGCAGTACTTC
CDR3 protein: CASGRTGVHEQYF

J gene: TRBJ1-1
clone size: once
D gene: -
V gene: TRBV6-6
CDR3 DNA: TGTGCCAGCAGCCACGGGGTGAACACTGAAGCTTTCTTT
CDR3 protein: CASSHGVNTEAFF

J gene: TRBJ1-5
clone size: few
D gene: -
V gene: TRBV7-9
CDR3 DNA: TGTGCCAGCAGCTTAGGGGAGGGAGACAATCAGCCCCAGCATTTT
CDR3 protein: CASSLGEGDNQPQHF

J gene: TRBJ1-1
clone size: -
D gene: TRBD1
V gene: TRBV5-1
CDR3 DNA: TGCGCCAGCAGCATGTCCGGGACAGCTAACACTGAAGCTTTCTTT
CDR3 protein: CASSMSGTANTEAFF

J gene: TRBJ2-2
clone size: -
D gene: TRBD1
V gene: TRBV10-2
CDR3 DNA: TGCGCCAGCAGTGATAGGACAGGGGTCAACACCGGGGAGCTGTTTTTT
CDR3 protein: CASSDRTGVNTGELFF

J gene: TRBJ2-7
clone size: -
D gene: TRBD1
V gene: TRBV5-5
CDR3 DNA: TGTGCCAGCATGGACAGGCCTCGGGACGAGCAGTACTTC
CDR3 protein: CASMDRPRDEQYF

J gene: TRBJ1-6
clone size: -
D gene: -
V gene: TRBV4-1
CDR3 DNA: TGCGCCAGCAGCCAAGGGTTGTGGCCAACACTAGCACCAAAGGGTTCACCCCTCCACTTT
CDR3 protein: CASSQGLWPTLAPKGSPLHF

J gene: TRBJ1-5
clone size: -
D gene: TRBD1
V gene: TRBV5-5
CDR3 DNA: TGTGCCAGCAGCAACGGGACAGGGGGCAATCAGCCCCAGCATTTT
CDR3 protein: CASSNGTGGNQPQHF

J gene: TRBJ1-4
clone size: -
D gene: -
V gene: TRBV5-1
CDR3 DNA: TGCGCCAGCAGCTTGTTCCGCCTAAATGAAAAACTGTTTTTT
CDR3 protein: CASSLFRLNEKLFF

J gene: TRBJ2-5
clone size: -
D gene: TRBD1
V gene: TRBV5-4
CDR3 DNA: TGTGCCAGCAGCTTGGACAGGGGGCGGGAGACCCAGTACTTC
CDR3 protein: CASSLDRGRETQYF

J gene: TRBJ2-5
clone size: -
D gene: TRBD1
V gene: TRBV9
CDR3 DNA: TGTGCCAGCAGCTTTCCAGGGACAGGGTACCAAGAGACCCAGTACTTC
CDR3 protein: CASSFPGTGYQETQYF

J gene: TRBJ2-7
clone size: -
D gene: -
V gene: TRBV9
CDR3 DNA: TGTGCCAGCAGCCCCCGAGTGGGGTACGAGCAGTACTTC
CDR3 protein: CASSPRVGYEQYF